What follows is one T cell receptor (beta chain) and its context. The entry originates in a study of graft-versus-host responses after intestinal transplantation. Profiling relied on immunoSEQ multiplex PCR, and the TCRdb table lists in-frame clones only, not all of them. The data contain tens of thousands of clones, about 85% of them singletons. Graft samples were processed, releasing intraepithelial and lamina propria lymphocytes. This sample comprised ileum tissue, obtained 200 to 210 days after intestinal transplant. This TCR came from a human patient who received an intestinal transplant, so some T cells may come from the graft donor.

The CDR3 is CASSLTRGGGETQYF. The CDR3 coding sequence is TGTGCCAGCAGCTTAACGCGGGGAGGGGGCGAGACCCAGTACTTC. The V and J genes are TRBV7-3 and TRBJ2-5; either TRBD1 or TRBD2 may fit D (7 bases each). CDR3 length: 15 residues. Germline CDR1 and CDR2: SGHTA and FQGTGA. Trimming removed 0 bases at V and 5 bases at J, with 13 bases between.